This TCR beta chain originates from a study of OX40 agonist ivuxolimab in advanced cancers. Libraries were prepared by immunoSEQ multiplex PCR; TCRdb keeps only in-frame clonotypes and omits some of them. The top ten clones hold roughly a sixth of a sample with 40,000 to 45,000 clones, around 84% of them seen once. From germline, CDR1 is SGHVS and CDR2 FQNEAQ. Trimming removed 8 bases at V and 1 base at J, with 17 bases between. CDR3 size: 15 residues. Material: CD4+ or CD8+ T cells sorted from blood, obtained in a trial of the OX40 agonist ivuxolimab. The rearrangement links TRBV7-8 to TRBJ2-5; D may be TRBD2 (7 bases). The clonotype originates from an adult with an advanced solid tumor such as melanoma, head and neck, liver or kidney cancer. Here the CDR3 DNA reads TGTGCCAGCCTGCCGTTCGCGGGGGCCCAAGAGACCCAGTACTTC. Amino acid sequence: CASLPFAGAQETQYF.